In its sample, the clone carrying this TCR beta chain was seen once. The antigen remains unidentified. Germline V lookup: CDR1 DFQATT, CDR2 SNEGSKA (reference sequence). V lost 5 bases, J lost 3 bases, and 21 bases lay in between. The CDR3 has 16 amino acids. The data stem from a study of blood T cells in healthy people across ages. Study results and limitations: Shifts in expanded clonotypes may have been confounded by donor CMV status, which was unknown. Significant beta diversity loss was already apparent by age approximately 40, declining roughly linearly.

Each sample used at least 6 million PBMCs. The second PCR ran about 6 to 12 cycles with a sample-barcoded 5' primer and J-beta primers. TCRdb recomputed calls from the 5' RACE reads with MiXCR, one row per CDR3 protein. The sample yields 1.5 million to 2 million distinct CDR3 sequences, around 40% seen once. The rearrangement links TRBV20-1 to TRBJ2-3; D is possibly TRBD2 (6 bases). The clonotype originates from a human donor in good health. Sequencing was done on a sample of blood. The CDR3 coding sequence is TGCAGTGCTTTCCTTAACTTCGGGGGAAAAACAGATACGCAGTATTTT. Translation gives CSAFLNFGGKTDTQYF.